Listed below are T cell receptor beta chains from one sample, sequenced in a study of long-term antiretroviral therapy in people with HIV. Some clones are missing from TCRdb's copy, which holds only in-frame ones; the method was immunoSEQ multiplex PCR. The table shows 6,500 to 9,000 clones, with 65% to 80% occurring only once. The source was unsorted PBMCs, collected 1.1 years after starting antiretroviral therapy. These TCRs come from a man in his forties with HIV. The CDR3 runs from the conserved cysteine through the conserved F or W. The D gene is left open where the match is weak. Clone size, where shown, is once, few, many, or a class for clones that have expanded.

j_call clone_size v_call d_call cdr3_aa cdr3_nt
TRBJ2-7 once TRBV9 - CASSVREAAPYEQYF TGTGCCAGCAGCGTCAGGGAGGCTGCTCCCTACGAGCAGTACTTC
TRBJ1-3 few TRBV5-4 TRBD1 CASSFDRGQGNTIYF TGTGCCAGCAGCTTCGACAGGGGGCAAGGAAACACCATATATTTT
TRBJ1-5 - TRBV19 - CASSIGTAGNQPQHF TGTGCCAGTAGTATAGGTACGGCAGGCAATCAGCCCCAGCATTTT
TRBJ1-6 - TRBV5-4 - CASSGTGEHSPLHF TGTGCCAGCAGCGGAACTGGGGAGCATTCACCCCTCCACTTT
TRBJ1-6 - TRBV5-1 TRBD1 CASSLDPWTGSYNSPLHF TGCGCCAGCAGCCTGGACCCGTGGACAGGGTCCTATAATTCACCCCTCCACTTT
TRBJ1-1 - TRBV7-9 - CASRTSTSTEAFF TGTGCCAGCAGGACTTCAACGAGCACTGAAGCTTTCTTT
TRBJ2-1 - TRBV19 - CASSIRGIDEQFF TGTGCCAGTAGTATTCGGGGGATCGATGAGCAGTTCTTC
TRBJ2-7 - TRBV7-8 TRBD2 CASSQTSGGSYEQYF TGTGCCAGCAGCCAGACTAGCGGGGGCTCCTACGAGCAGTACTTC
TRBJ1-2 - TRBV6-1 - CASSEAGGRRYGYTF TGTGCCAGCAGTGAAGCGGGGGGGCGCAGGTATGGCTACACCTTC
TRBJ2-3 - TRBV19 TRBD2 CASSPGTSGDTDTQYF TGTGCCAGTAGTCCCGGGACTAGCGGGGACACAGATACGCAGTATTTT
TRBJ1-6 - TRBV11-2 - CASSLEAASPLHF TGTGCCAGCAGCTTAGAAGCAGCCTCACCCCTCCACTTT
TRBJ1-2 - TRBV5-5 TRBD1 CASSPDRDGYTF TGTGCCAGCAGCCCAGACAGGGACGGCTACACCTTC
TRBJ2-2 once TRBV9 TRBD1 CASSSRTGDPTGELFF TGTGCCAGCAGCTCCCGGACAGGGGATCCCACCGGGGAGCTGTTTTTT
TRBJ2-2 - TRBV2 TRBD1 CASSESGTENTGELFF TGTGCCAGCAGTGAATCTGGGACAGAGAACACCGGGGAGCTGTTTTTT
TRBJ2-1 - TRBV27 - CASSGGNEQFF TGTGCCAGCAGTGGAGGGAATGAGCAGTTCTTC
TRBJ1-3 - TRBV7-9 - CASSLLADGSGNTIYF TGTGCCAGCAGCTTACTCGCAGACGGCTCTGGAAACACCATATATTTT
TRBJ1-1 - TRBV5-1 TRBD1 CASSLGQGGAFF TGCGCCAGCAGCTTGGGACAGGGGGGAGCTTTCTTT
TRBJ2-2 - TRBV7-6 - CASSLVEDSRTGELFF TGTGCCAGCAGCTTAGTGGAGGACAGTCGGACCGGGGAGCTGTTTTTT
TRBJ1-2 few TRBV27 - CASSFAGWGYGYTF TGTGCCAGCAGTTTTGCAGGGTGGGGCTATGGCTACACCTTC
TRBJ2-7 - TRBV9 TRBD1 CASSPQGTSYEQYF TGTGCCAGCAGCCCACAGGGGACCTCCTACGAGCAGTACTTC
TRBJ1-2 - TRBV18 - CASSLGDGYTF TGTGCCAGCTCACTGGGGGATGGCTACACCTTC
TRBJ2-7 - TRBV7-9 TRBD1 CASSQTGGKNEQYF TGTGCCAGCAGCCAGACAGGGGGCAAAAACGAGCAGTACTTC
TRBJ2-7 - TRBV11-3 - CASSWGYEQYF TGTGCCAGCAGCTGGGGGTACGAGCAGTACTTC
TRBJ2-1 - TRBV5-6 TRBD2 CASRSTSGGANSYNEQFF TGTGCCAGCAGATCGACTAGCGGGGGGGCGAACTCCTACAATGAGCAGTTCTTC
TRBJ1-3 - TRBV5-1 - CASSLENLGNTIYF TGCGCCAGCAGCTTGGAAAATCTTGGAAACACCATATATTTT
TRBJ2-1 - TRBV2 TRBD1 CASSEEGQGNEQFF TGTGCCAGCAGTGAAGAGGGACAGGGCAATGAGCAGTTCTTC
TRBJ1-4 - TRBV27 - CASSPDRAQEKLFF TGTGCCAGCAGCCCCGACAGAGCCCAAGAAAAACTGTTTTTT
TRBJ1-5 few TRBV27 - CASSSGGAQHF TGTGCCAGCAGTTCCGGGGGGGCCCAGCATTTT
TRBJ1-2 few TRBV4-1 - CASSQGTAYGYTF TGCGCCAGCAGCCAAGGGACAGCCTATGGCTACACCTTC
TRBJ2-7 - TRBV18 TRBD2 CASSPHTSGVYEQYF TGTGCCAGCTCACCTCACACTAGCGGGGTCTACGAGCAGTACTTC
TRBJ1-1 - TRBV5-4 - CASSLETAEAFF TGTGCCAGCAGCTTGGAGACGGCTGAAGCTTTCTTT
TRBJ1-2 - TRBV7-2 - CASSLDGLYGYTF TGTGCCAGCAGCCTGGACGGCCTCTATGGCTACACCTTC
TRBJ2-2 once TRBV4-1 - CASSQAHNSAGELFF TGCGCCAGCAGCCAAGCCCACAACAGCGCCGGGGAGCTGTTTTTT
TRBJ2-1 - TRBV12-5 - CASGWWGAGGNEQFF TGTGCTAGTGGTTGGTGGGGGGCCGGGGGTAATGAGCAGTTCTTC
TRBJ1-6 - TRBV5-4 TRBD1 CASSPGTGRDSPLHF TGTGCCAGCAGCCCCGGGACAGGAAGAGATTCACCCCTCCACTTT
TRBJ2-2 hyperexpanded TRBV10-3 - CAISLRVTGSELFF TGTGCCATCAGCCTGAGGGTCACCGGGTCGGAGCTGTTTTTT
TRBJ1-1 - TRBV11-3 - CASSEKTEAFF TGTGCCAGCAGCGAAAAGACTGAAGCTTTCTTT
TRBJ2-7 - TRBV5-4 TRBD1 CASSTGTGSDEQYF TGTGCCAGCAGCACAGGGACAGGGTCGGACGAGCAGTACTTC
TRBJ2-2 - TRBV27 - CASSLFGELFF TGTGCCAGCAGTTTATTTGGGGAGCTGTTTTTT
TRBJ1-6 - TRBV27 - CASTPTAASPLHF TGTGCCAGCACCCCGACAGCCGCCTCACCCCTCCACTTT
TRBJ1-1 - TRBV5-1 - CASSLAGRVADTEAFF TGCGCCAGCAGCTTGGCAGGCAGGGTAGCGGACACTGAAGCTTTCTTT
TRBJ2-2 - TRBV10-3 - CAISEGGTGELFF TGTGCCATCAGTGAGGGGGGCACCGGGGAGCTGTTTTTT
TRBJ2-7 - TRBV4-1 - CASSQVAFFEQYF TGCGCCAGCAGCCAAGTAGCTTTCTTCGAGCAGTACTTC
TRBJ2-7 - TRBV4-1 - CASSPQLGGSHEQYF TGCGCCAGCAGCCCCCAGCTCGGGGGCTCCCACGAGCAGTACTTC
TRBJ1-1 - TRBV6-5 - CASSTREKAFF TGTGCCAGCAGTACCAGGGAGAAAGCTTTCTTT
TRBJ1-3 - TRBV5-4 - CASSSGIGNTIYF TGTGCCAGCAGCTCGGGAATCGGAAACACCATATATTTT
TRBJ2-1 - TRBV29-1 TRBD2 CSVVGLAGGSWENEQFF TGCAGCGTTGTAGGACTAGCGGGGGGGTCTTGGGAGAATGAGCAGTTCTTC
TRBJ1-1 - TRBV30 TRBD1 CAWTHGQGYTEAFF TGTGCCTGGACCCACGGACAGGGTTACACTGAAGCTTTCTTT
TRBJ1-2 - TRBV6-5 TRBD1 CASSSLTGTGPYGYTF TGTGCCAGCAGTTCGCTTACCGGGACAGGGCCCTATGGCTACACCTTC
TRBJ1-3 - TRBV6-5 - CASASGVRSGNTIYF TGTGCCAGCGCATCCGGGGTCCGCTCTGGAAACACCATATATTTT
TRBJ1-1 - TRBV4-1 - CASSQAGAEAFF TGCGCCAGCAGCCAAGCAGGGGCCGAAGCTTTCTTT
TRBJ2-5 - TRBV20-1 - CSALGETQYF TGCAGTGCTCTAGGAGAGACCCAGTACTTC
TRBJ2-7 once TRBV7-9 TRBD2 CASSAPGLPHEQYF TGTGCCAGCAGCGCCCCGGGACTACCCCACGAGCAGTACTTC
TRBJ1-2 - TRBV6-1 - CASSTGIYGYTF TGTGCCAGCAGTACAGGGATCTATGGCTACACCTTC
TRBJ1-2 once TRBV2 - CASSWTVNYGYTF TGTGCCAGCAGTTGGACTGTGAACTATGGCTACACCTTC